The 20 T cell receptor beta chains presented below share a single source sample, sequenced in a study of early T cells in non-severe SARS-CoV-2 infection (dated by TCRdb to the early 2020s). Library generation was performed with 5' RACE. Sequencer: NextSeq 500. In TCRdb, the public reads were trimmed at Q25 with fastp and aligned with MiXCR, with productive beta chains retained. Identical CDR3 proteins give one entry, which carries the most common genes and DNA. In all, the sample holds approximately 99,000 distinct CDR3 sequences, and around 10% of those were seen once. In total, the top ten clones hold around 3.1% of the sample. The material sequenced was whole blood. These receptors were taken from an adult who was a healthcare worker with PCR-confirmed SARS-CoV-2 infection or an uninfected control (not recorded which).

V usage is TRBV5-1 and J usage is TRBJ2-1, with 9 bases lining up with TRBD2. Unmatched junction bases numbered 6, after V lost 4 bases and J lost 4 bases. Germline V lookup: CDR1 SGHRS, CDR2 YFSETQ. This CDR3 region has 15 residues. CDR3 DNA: TGCGCCAGCAGCGAAAGCGGGGGGAATTACAATGAGCAGTTCTTC. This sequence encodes CASSESGGNYNEQFF.

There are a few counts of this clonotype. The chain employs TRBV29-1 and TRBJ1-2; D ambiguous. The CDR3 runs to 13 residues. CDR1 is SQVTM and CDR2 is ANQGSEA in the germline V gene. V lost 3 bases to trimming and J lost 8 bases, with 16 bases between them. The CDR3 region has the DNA TGCAGCGTTGATGCGGGTTCTCTTGGGGGCTACACCTTC. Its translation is CSVDAGSLGGYTF.

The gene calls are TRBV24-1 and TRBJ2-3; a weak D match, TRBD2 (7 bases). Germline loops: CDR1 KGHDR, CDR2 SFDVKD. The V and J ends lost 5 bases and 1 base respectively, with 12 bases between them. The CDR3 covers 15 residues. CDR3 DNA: TGTGCCACCAGTGGTGCGGGGGCGGGCACAGATACGCAGTATTTT. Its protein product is CATSGAGAGTDTQYF.

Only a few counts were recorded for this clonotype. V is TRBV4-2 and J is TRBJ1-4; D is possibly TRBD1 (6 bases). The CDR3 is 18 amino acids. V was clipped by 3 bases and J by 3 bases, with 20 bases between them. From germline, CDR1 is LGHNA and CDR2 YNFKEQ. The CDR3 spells CASSHEPIIAGANEKLFF. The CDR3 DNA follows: TGTGCCAGCAGCCACGAGCCCATCATAGCAGGGGCTAATGAAAAACTGTTTTTT.

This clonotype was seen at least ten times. This chain's CDR3 is CASSPMVAGNNEQFF. CDR3 DNA sequence: TGCGCCAGCAGCCCGATGGTAGCCGGTAACAATGAGCAGTTCTTC. This chain uses TRBV5-1 with TRBJ2-1; the D is unclear. V was trimmed by 4 bases and J by 5 bases, leaving 16 bases between them. The CDR3 runs 15 residues. Per the germline V gene, CDR1 is SGHRS and CDR2 is YFSETQ.

CDR3 loop: CASTSSSGRRSYNEQFF. The CDR3 coding sequence is TGTGCCAGCACCTCAAGTAGCGGGAGGCGCTCCTACAATGAGCAGTTCTTC. This chain connects TRBV7-3 to TRBJ2-1; 10 nucleotides match TRBD2. This CDR3 has 17 residues. The trim removed 7 bases at V and 0 bases at J, leaving 9 bases unmatched. The germline V gene has CDR1 SGHTA and CDR2 FQGTGA.

The CDR3 sequence: CAWSLGTGANSPLHF. In DNA form, the CDR3 reads TGTGCCTGGAGTTTAGGGACAGGTGCCAATTCACCCCTCCACTTT. The gene calls are TRBV30 and TRBJ1-6; 8 bases align to TRBD1. Trimming at V came to 2 bases and at J to 7 bases, leaving 7 bases not matched to a gene. From germline, CDR1 is GTSNPN and CDR2 SVGIG (reference sequence). The length of the CDR3 is 15 residues.

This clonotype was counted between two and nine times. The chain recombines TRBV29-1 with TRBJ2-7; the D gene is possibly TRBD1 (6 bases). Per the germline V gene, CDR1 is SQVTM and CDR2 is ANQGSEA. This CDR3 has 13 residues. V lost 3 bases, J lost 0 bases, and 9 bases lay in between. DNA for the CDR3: TGCAGCGTTGAGGACAGAGTCTCCTACGAGCAGTACTTC. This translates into CSVEDRVSYEQYF.

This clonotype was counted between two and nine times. The CDR3 is CSVERGDRGTEQFF. CDR3 DNA sequence: TGCAGCGTTGAACGGGGGGACAGGGGGACTGAGCAGTTCTTC. V usage is TRBV29-1 and J usage is TRBJ2-1; 11 nucleotides align to TRBD1. In germline, CDR1 is SQVTM, CDR2 ANQGSEA. Trimming took 2 bases from V and 9 from J; bases not matched to a gene: 6. The CDR3 length is 14 residues.

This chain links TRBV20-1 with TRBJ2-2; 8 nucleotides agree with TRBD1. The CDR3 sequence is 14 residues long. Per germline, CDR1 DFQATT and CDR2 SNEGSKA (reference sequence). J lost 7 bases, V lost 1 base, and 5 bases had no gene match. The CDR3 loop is CSARVTGENGELFF. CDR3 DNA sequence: TGCAGTGCTAGAGTGACAGGGGAAAACGGGGAGCTGTTTTTT.

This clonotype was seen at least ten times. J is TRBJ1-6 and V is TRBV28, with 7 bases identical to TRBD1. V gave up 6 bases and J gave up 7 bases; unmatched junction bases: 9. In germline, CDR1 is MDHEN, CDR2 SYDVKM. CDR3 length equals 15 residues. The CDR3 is CASRPRTGDNSPLHF. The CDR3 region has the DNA TGTGCCAGCAGGCCTCGGACAGGCGACAATTCACCCCTCCACTTT.

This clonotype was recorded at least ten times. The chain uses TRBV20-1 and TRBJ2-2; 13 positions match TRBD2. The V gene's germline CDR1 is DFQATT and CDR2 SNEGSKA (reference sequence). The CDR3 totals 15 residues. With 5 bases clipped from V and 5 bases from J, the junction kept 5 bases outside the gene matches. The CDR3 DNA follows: TGCAGTGCTGGTAGACTAGCGGGGGGAACCGGGGAGCTGTTTTTT. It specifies CSAGRLAGGTGELFF.

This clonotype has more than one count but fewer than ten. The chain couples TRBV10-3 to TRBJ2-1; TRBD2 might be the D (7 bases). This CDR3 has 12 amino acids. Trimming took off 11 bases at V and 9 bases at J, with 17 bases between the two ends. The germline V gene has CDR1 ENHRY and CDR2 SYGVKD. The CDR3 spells CAASPGEGEQFF. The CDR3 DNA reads TGTGCCGCGTCCCCAGGGGAGGGTGAGCAGTTCTTC.

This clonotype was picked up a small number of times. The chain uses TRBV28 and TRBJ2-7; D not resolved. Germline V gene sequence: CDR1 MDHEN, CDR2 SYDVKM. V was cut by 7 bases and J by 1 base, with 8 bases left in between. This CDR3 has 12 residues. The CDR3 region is CASMGNSYEQYF. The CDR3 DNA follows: TGTGCCAGCATGGGGAATTCCTACGAGCAGTACTTC.

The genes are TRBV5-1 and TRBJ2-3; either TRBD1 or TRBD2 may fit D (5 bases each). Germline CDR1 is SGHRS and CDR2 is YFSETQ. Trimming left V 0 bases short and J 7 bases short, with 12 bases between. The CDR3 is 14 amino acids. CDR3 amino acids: CASSLGDPSNTQYF. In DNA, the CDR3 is TGCGCCAGCAGCTTGGGGGACCCCTCAAATACGCAGTATTTT.

The CDR3 sequence is CSARVVVLQETQYF. The CDR3 nucleotides are TGCAGTGCTAGAGTGGTGGTACTCCAAGAGACCCAGTACTTC. The chain is built from TRBV20-1 and TRBJ2-5; D unresolved. CDR1 and CDR2 from the germline V gene are DFQATT and SNEGSKA (reference sequence). Trimming took off 1 base at V and 1 base at J, with 10 bases between the two ends. CDR3 length equals 14 residues.

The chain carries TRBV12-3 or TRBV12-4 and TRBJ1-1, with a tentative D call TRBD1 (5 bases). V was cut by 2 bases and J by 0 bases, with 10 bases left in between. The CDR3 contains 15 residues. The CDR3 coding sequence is TGTGCCAGCAGTTTAACCAGGGCCCTGAACACTGAAGCTTTCTTT. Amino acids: CASSLTRALNTEAFF.

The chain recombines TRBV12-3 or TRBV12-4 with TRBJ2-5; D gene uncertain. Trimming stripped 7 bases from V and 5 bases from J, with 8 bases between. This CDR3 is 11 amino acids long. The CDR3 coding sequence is TGTGCCAGCACTCTAGGGGAGACCCAGTACTTC. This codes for CASTLGETQYF.

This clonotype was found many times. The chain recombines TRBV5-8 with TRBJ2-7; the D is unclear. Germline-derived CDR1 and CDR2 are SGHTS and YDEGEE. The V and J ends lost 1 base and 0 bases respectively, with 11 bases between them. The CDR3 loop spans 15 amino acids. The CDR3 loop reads CASSLRAVSSYEQYF. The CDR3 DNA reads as TGTGCCAGCAGCTTGAGGGCGGTTAGCTCCTACGAGCAGTACTTC.

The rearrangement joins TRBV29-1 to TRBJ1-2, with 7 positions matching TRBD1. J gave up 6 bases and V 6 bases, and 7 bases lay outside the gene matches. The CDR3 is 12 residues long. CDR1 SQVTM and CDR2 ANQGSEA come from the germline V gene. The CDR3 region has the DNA TGCAGCGTACCGGGGGGGACAGATGGCTACACCTTC. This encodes CSVPGGTDGYTF.